The following is a TCR beta chain sequence with its context. The antigen is unknown. Repertoires were generated with immunoSEQ multiplex PCR, while TCRdb's copy carries only in-frame clones and drops some. The sample records about 150,000 clones, over 90% being singletons. This sample stems from a study of T cell responses to AZD1222 COVID-19 vaccine. Broader study findings: Dominant CD4 TCR responses targeted spike regions 160-218 and 743-854. All repertoire sampling was performed exclusively after the peak T cell response.

Germline V CDR1 and CDR2: MGHRA, YSYEKL. The V and J ends lost 0 bases and 4 bases respectively, with 13 bases between them. CDR3 size: 15 residues. The rearrangement links TRBV4-1 to TRBJ2-7; a weak D match, TRBD2 (6 bases). Sequences were derived from peripheral blood, sampled on day 0 of AZD1222 vaccination. The sequence was collected from an adult in good health. This CDR3 is CASSQEIAEAYEQYF. The CDR3 region has the DNA TGCGCCAGCAGCCAAGAAATAGCGGAAGCGTACGAGCAGTACTTC.